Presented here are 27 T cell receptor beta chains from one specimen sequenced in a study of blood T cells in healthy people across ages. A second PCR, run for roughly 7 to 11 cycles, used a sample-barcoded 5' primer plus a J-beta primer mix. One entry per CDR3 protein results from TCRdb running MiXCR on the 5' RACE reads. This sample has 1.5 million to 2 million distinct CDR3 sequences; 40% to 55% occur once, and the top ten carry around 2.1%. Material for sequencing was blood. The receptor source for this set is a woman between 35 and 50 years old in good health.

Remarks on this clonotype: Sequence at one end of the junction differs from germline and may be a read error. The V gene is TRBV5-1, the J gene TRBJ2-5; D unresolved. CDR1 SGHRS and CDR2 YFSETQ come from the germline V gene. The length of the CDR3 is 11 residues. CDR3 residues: CAGSLDLTQYF. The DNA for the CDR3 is TGCGCCGGCAGCTTAGATTTGACCCAGTACTTC.

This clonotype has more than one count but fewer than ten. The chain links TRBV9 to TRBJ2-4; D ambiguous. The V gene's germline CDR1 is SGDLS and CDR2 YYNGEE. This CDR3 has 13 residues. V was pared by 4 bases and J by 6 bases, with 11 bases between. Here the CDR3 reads CASSPYIGNIQYF. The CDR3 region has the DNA TGTGCCAGCAGCCCGTATATCGGAAACATTCAGTACTTC.

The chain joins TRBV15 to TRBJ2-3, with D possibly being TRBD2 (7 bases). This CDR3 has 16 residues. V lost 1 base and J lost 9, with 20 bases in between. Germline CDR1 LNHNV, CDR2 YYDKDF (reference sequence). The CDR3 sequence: CATSRVEGGDALTQYF. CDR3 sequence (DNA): TGTGCCACCAGCAGAGTTGAGGGGGGGGACGCTCTGACGCAGTATTTT.

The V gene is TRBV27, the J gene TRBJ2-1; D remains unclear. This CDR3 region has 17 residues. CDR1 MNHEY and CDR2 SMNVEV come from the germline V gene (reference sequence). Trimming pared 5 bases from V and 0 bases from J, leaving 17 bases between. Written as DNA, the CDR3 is TGTGCCAGCAGTCCAAGCCCCCGGAAGAGCTCCTACAATGAGCAGTTCTTC. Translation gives CASSPSPRKSSYNEQFF.

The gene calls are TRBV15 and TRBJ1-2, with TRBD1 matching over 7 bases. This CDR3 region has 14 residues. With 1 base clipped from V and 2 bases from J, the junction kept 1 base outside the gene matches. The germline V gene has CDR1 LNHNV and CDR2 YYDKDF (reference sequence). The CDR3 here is CATSRVTGNYGYTF. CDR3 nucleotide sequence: TGTGCCACCAGCAGAGTGACAGGGAACTATGGCTACACCTTC.

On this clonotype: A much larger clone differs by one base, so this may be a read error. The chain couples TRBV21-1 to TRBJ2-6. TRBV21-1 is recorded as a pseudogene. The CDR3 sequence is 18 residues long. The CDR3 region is CASSKGPGPHSGADVLTF. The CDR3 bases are TGTGCCAGCAGCAAAGGGCCAGGTCCTCACTCTGGGGCCGACGTCCTGACTTTC.

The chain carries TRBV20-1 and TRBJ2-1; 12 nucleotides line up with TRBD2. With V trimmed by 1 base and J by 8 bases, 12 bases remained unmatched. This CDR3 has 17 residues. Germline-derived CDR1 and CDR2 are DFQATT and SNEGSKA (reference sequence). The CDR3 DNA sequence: TGCAGTGCTAGAGGAAGGACTAGCGGGGTTTTCACGGATGAGCAGTTCTTC. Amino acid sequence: CSARGRTSGVFTDEQFF.

CDR3 DNA: TGCGCCAGCAGCTTGGTGGGGGGGTTTCCGAAAGAGGCTTTCTTT. Its protein product is CASSLVGGFPKEAFF. The chain carries TRBV5-1 and TRBJ1-1, with a tentative D call TRBD1 (5 bases). Trimming cost V 0 bases and J 11 bases, with 20 bases left between them. The length of the CDR3 is 15 residues. Germline V gene data show CDR1 as SGHRS and CDR2 as YFSETQ. The whole variable domain, remainder taken from reference TRBV5-1 and TRBJ1-1, is KAGVTQTPRYLIKTRGQQVTLSCSPISGHRSVSWYQQTPGQGLQFLFEYFSETQRNKGNFPGRFSGRQFSNSRSEMNVSTLELGDSALYLCASSLVGGFPKEAFFGQGTRLTVV.

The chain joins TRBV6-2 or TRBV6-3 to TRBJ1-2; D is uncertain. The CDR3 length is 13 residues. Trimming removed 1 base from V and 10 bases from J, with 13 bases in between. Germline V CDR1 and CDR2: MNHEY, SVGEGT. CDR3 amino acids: CASSYYERDDYTF. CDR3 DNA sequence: TGTGCCAGCAGTTACTACGAAAGGGATGACTACACCTTC.

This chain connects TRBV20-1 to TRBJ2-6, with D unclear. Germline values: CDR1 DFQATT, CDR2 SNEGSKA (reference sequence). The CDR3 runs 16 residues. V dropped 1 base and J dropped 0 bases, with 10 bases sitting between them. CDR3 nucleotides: TGCAGTGCTAGAGGCCGCTTAGACTCTGGGGCCAACGTCCTGACTTTC. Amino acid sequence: CSARGRLDSGANVLTF.

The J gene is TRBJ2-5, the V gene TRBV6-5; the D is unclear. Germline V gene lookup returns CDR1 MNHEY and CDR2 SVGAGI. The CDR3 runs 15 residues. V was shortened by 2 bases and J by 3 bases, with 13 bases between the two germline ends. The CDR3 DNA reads TGTGCCAGCAGTTACCTTGGAGCACGGGAAGAGACCCAGTACTTC. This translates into CASSYLGAREETQYF.

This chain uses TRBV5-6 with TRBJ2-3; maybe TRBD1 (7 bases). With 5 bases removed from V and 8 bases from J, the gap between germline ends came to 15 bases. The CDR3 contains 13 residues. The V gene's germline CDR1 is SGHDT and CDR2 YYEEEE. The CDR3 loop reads CASSSNRGGTQYF. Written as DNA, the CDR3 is TGTGCCAGCAGTTCAAACAGGGGAGGTACGCAGTATTTT.

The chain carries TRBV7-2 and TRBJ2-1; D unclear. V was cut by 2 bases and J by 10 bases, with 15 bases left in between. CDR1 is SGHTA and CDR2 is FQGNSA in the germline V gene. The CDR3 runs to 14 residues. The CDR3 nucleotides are TGTGCCAGCAGCTTAAGTTGGCAGAACGACGAGCAGTTCTTC. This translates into CASSLSWQNDEQFF.

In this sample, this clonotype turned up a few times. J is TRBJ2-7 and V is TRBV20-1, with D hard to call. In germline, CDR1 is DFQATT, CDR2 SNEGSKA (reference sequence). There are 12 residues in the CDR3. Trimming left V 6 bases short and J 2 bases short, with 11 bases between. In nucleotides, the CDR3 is TGCAGTGCCGTCGACATTACCTACGAGCAGTACTTC. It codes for CSAVDITYEQYF.

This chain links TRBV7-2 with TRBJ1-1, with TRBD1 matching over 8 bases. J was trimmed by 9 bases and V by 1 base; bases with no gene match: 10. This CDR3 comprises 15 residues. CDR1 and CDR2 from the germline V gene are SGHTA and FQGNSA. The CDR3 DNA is TGTGCCAGCAGCTTAGGTCATAGGGCAGGGGGCCAAGCTTTCTTT. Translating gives CASSLGHRAGGQAFF.

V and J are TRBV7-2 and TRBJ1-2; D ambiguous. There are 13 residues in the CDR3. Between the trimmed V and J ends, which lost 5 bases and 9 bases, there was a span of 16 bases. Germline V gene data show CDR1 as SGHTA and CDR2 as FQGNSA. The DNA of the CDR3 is TGTGCCAGCAGCCGTTATACTGAGGATAGCTACACCTTC. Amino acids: CASSRYTEDSYTF.

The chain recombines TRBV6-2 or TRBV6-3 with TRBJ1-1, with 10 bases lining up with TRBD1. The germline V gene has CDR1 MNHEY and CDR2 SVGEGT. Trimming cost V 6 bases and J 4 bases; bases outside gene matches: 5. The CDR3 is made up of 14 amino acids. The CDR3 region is CASSPDRGPTEAFF. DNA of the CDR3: TGTGCCAGCAGCCCAGACAGGGGGCCCACTGAAGCTTTCTTT.

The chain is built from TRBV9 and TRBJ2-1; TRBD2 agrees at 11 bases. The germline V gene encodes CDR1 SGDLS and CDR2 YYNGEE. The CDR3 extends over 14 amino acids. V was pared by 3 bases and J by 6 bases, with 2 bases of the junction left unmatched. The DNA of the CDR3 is TGTGCCAGCAGCGGACTAGCGGGGATCAATGAGCAGTTCTTC. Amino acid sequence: CASSGLAGINEQFF.

CDR3 in amino acids: CASSFGTAMNTEAFF. The DNA of the CDR3 is TGCGCCAGCAGCTTCGGGACCGCCATGAACACTGAAGCTTTCTTT. The V gene is TRBV5-1, the J gene TRBJ1-1; TRBD1 is a possible D gene (5 bases). The CDR3 is 15 amino acids. Germline lookup yields CDR1 SGHRS and CDR2 YFSETQ. With 2 bases removed from V and 0 bases from J, the gap between germline ends came to 11 bases.

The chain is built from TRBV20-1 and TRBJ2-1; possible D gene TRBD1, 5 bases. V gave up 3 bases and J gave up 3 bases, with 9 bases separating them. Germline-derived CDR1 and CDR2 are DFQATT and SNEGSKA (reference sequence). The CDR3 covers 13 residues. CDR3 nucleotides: TGCAGTGCTAGGGGGCGTTACTACAATGAGCAGTTCTTC. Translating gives CSARGRYYNEQFF.

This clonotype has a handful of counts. DNA for the CDR3: TGTGCCAGCACGACCGGGTCTCGCTATGGCTACACCTTC. It translates to CASTTGSRYGYTF. The chain joins TRBV6-5 to TRBJ1-2; D is unclear. The CDR3 sequence is 13 residues long. Looked up from germline, CDR1 is MNHEY and CDR2 is SVGAGI. V gave up 7 bases and J gave up 4 bases, with 13 bases separating them.

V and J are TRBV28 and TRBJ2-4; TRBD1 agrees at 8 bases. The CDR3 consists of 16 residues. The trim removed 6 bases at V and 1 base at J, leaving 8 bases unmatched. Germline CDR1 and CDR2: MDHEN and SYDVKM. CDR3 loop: CASSPDRVIAKNIQYF. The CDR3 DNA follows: TGTGCCAGCAGCCCGGACAGGGTTATTGCCAAAAACATTCAGTACTTC.

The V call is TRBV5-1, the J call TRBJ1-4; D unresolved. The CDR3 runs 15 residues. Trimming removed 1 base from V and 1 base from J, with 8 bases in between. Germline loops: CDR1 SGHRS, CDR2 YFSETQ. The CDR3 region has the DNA TGCGCCAGCAGCTTGAGCGATCGAACTAATGAAAAACTGTTTTTT. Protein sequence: CASSLSDRTNEKLFF.

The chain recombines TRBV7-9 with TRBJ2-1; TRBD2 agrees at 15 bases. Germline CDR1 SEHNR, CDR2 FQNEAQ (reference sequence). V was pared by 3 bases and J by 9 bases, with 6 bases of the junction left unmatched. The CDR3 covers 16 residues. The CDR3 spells CASSFGLAGGHGEQFF. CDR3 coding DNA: TGTGCCAGCAGCTTTGGACTAGCGGGGGGGCATGGTGAGCAGTTCTTC. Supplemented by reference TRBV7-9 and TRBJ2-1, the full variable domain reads DTGVSQNPRHKITKRGQNVTFRCDPISEHNRLYWYRQTLGQGPEFLTYFQNEAQLEKSRLLSDRFSAERPKGSFSTLEIQRTEQGDSAMYLCASSFGLAGGHGEQFFGPGTRLTVL.

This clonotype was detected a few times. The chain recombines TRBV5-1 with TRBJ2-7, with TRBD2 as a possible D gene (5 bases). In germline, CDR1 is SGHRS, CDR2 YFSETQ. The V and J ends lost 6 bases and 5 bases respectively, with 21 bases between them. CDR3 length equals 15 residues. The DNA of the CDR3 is TGCGCCAGCACCCTTCAGACATTGACTAAAGACGAGCAGTACTTC. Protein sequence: CASTLQTLTKDEQYF.

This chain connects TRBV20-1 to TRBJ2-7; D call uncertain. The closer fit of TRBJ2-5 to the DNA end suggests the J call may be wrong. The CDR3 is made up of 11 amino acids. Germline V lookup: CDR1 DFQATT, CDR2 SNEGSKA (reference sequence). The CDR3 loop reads CSPSQGETQYF. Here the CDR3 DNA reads TGCAGTCCCAGTCAAGGCGAGACCCAGTACTTC.

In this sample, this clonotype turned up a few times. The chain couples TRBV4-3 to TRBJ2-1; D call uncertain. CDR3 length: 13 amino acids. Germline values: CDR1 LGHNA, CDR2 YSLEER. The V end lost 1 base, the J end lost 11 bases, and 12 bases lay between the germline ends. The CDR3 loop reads CASSQVGKAKQFF. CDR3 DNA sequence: TGCGCCAGCAGCCAAGTAGGGAAGGCCAAGCAGTTCTTC.